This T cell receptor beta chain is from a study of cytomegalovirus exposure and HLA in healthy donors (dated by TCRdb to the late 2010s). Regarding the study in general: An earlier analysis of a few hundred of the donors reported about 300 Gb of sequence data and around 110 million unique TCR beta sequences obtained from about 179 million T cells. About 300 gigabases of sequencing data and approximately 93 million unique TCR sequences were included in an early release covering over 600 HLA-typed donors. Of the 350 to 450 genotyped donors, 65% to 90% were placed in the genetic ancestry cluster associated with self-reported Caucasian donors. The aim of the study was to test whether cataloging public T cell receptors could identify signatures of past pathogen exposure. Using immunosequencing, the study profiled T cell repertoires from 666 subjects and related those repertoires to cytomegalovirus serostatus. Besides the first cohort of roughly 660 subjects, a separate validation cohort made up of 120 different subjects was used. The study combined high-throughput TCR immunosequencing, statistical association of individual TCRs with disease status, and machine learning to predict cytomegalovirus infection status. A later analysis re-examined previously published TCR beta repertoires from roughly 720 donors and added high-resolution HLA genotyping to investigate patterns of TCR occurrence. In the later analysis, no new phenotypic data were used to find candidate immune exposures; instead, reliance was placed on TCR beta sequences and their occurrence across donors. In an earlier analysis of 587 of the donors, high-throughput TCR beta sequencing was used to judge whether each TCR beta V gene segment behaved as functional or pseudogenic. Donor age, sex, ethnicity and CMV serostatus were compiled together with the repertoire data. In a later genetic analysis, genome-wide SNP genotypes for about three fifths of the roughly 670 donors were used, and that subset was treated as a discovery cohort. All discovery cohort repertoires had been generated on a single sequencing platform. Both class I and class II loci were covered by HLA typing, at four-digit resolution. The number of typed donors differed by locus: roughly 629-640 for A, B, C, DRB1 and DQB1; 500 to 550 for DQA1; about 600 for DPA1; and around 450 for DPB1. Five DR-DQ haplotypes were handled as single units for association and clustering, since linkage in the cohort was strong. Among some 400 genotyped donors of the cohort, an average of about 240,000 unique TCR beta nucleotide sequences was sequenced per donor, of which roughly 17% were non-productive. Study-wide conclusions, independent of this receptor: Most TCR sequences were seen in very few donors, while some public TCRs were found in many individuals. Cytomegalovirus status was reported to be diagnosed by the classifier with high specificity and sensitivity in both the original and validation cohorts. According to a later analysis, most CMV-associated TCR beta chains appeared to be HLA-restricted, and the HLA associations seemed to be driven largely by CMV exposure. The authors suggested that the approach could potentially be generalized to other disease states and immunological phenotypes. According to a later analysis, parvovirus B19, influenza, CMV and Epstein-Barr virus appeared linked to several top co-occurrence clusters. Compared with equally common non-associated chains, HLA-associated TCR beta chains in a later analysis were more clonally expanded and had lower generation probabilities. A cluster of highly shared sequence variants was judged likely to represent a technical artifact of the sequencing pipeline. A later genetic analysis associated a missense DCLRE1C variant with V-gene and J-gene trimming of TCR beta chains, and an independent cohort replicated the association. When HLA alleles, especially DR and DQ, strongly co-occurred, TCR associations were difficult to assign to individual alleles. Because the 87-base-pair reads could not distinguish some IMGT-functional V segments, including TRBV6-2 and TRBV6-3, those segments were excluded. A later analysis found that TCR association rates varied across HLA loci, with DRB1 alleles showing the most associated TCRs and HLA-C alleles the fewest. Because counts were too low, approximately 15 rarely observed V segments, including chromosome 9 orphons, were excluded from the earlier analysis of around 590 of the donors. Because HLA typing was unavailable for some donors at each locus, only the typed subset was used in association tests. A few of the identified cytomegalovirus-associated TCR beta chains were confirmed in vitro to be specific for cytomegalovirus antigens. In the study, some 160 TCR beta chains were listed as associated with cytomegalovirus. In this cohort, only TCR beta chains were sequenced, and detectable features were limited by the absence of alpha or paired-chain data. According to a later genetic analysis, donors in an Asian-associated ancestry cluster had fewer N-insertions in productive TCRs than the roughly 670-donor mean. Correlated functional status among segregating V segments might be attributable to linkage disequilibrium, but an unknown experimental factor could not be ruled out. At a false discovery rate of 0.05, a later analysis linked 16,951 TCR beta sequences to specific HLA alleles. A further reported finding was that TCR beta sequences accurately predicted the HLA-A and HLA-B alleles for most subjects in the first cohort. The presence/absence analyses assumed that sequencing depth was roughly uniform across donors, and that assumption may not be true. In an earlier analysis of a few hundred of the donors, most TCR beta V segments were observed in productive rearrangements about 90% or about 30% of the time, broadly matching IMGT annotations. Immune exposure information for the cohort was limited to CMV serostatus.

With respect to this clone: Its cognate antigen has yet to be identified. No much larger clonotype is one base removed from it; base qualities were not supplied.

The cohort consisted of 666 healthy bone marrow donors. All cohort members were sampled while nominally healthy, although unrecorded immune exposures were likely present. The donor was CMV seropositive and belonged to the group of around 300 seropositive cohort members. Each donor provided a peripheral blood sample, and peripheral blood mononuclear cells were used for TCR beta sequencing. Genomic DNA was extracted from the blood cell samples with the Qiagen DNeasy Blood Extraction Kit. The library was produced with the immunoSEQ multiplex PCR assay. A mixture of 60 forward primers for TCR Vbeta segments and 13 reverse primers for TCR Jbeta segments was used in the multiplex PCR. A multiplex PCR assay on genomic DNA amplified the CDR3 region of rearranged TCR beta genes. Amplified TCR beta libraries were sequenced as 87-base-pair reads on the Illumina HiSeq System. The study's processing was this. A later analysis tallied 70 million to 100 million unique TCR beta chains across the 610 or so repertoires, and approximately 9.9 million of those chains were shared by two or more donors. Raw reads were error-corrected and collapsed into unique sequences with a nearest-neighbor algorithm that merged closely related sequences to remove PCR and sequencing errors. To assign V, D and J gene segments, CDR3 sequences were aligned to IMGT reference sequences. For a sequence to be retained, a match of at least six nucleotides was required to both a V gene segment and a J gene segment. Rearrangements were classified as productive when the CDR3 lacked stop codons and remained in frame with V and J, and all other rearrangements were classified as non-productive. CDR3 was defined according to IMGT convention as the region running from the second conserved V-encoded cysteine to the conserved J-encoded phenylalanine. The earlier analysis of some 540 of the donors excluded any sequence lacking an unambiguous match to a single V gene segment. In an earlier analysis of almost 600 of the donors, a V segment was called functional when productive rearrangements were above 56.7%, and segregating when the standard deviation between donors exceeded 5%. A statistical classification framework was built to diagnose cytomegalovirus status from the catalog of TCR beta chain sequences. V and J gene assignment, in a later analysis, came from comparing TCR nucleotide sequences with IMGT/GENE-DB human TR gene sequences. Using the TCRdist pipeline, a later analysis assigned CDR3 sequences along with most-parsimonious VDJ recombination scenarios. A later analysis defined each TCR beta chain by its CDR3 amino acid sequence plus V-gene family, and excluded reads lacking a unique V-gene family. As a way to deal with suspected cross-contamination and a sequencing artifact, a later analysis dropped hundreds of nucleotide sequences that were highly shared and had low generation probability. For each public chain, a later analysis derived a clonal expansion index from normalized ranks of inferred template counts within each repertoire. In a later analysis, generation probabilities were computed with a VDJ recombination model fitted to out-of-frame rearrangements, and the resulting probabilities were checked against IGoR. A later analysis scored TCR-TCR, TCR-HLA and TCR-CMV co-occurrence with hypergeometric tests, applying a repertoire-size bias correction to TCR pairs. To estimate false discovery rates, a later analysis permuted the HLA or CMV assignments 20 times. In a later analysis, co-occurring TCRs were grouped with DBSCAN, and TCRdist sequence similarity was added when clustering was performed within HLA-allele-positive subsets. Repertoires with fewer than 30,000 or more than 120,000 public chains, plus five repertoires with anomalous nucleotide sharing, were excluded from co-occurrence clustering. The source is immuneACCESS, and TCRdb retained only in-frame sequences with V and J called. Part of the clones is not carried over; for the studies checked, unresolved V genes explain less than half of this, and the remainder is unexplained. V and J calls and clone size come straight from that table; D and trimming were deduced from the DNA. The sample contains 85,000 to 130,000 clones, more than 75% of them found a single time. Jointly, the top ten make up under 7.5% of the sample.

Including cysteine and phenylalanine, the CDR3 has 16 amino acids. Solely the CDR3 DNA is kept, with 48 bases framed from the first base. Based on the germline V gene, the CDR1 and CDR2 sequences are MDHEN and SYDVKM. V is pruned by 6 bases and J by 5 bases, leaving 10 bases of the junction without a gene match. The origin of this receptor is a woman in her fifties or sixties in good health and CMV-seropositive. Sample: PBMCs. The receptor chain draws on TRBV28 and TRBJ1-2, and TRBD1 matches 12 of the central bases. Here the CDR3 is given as CASRTGTGGRGYGYTF. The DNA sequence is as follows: TGTGCCAGCAGAACCGGGACAGGGGGCCGCGGGTATGGCTACACCTTC.